These 22 T cell receptor beta chains share one sample of origin, sequenced in a study of shared clonotypes between healthy human individuals. The method was immunoSEQ multiplex PCR; TCRdb's version includes in-frame clones alone and lacks a portion of them. Found here are more than 2 million clones, 85% to 95% of them singletons; the top ten hold about 0.13%. Source material: naive CD4+ T cells sorted from blood. Subset in this sample: CD45RA+ positively selected. All receptors come from a man aged 18 to 29 in good health.

J is TRBJ2-2 and V is TRBV28; tentatively, D is TRBD1 (7 bases). Trimming shortened V by 4 bases and J by 5 bases, and 11 bases separated the two germline ends. This CDR3 spans 14 amino acids. Per the germline V gene, CDR1 is MDHEN and CDR2 is SYDVKM. CDR3 in DNA: TGTGCCAGCAGTTCACAGGGGAGGACCGGGGAGCTGTTTTTT. This encodes CASSSQGRTGELFF. The full variable domain, completed using reference TRBV28 and TRBJ2-2, is DVKVTQSSRYLVKRTGEKVFLECVQDMDHENMFWYRQDPGLGLRLIYFSYDVKMKEKGDIPEGYSVSREKKERFSLILESASTNQTSMYLCASSSQGRTGELFFGEGSRLTVL.

The chain employs TRBV11-2 and TRBJ2-3; a possible D gene is TRBD2 (6 bases). The CDR3 sequence is 16 residues long. Trimming shortened V by 3 bases and J by 1 base, and 14 bases separated the two germline ends. Germline CDR1 and CDR2: SGHAT and FQNNGV. Here the CDR3 DNA reads TGTGCCAGCAGCTTCCTCACCGGGAGCGGCACAGATACGCAGTATTTT. Translation gives CASSFLTGSGTDTQYF.

V and J are TRBV6-1 and TRBJ2-5, with TRBD2 matching over 9 bases. Looked up from germline, CDR1 is MNHNS and CDR2 is SASEGT. The CDR3 is 13 amino acids. The V segment lost 10 bases and the J segment 3 bases; nucleotides outside the gene matches: 6. The CDR3 reads CATSGLAEETQYF. In DNA, the CDR3 is TGTGCCACCTCGGGACTAGCAGAAGAGACCCAGTACTTC.

The genes are TRBV27 and TRBJ2-5, with TRBD1 matching 7 bases. The V and J ends lost 6 bases and 4 bases, in that order; junction bases with no gene match: 2. This CDR3 region has 12 residues. The germline V gene encodes CDR1 MNHEY and CDR2 SMNVEV (reference sequence). The CDR3 nucleotides read TGTGCCAGCAGAACAGGGGTAGAGACCCAGTACTTC. Translating it yields CASRTGVETQYF.

The chain links TRBV5-6 to TRBJ2-5; D perhaps matches TRBD1 (7 bases). Trimming stripped 4 bases from V and 1 base from J, with 14 bases between. Germline CDR1 is SGHDT and CDR2 is YYEEEE. The CDR3 is 15 amino acids. The CDR3 DNA follows: TGTGCCAGCAGCCTTCGGAGGGGGCCCCAAGAGACCCAGTACTTC. Protein product: CASSLRRGPQETQYF. The complete variable domain, with remaining parts taken from reference TRBV5-6 and TRBJ2-5, reads DAGVTQSPTHLIKTRGQQVTLRCSPKSGHDTVSWYQQALGQGPQFIFQYYEEEERQRGNFPDRFSGHQFPNYSSELNVNALLLGDSALYLCASSLRRGPQETQYFGPGTRLLVL.

The rearrangement uses TRBV10-3 and TRBJ2-7, with D maybe TRBD2 (5 bases). V lost 10 bases and J 3 bases, leaving 16 bases between the germline ends. Germline V gives CDR1 ENHRY, CDR2 SYGVKD. CDR3 length equals 13 residues. CDR3 nucleotide sequence: TGTGCCAGGCACTTAGGACTTTACTACGAGCAGTACTTC. It yields the protein CARHLGLYYEQYF.

The chain has TRBV30 and TRBJ2-5; D is perhaps TRBD1 (5 bases). V was cut by 5 bases and J by 3 bases, with 13 bases left in between. The CDR3 covers 13 residues. From germline, CDR1 is GTSNPN and CDR2 SVGIG (reference sequence). CDR3 amino acids: CAWAQGLKETQYF. CDR3 sequence (DNA): TGTGCCTGGGCGCAGGGCCTCAAAGAGACCCAGTACTTC. The full variable domain, with the rest looked up from reference TRBV30 and TRBJ2-5, is SQTIHQWPATLVQPVGSPLSLECTVEGTSNPNLYWYRQAAGRGLQLLFYSVGIGQISSEVPQNLSASRPQDRQFILSSKKLLLSDSGFYLCAWAQGLKETQYFGPGTRLLVL.

The chain carries TRBV6-1 and TRBJ2-1, with D uncertain. This CDR3 region has 13 residues. Looked up from germline, CDR1 is MNHNS and CDR2 is SASEGT. V lost 5 bases to trimming and J lost 4 bases, with 9 bases between them. CDR3 bases: TGTGCCAGCAGTAGCCAGGCTTACAATGAGCAGTTCTTC. Encoded protein: CASSSQAYNEQFF.

The chain is built from TRBV7-2 and TRBJ1-6; 11 nucleotides line up with TRBD1. CDR1 SGHTA and CDR2 FQGNSA come from the germline V gene. With V trimmed by 1 base and J by 9 bases, 5 bases remained unmatched. The CDR3 extends over 16 amino acids. This chain's CDR3 is CASSLGWGQGGSPLHF. Here the CDR3 DNA reads TGTGCCAGCAGCTTAGGATGGGGACAGGGGGGTTCACCCCTCCACTTT.

This clone was picked up one time. Distinct nucleotide sequences in the sample also encode this CDR3. This chain uses TRBV28 with TRBJ1-2; 7 positions match TRBD1. With 6 bases clipped from V and 8 bases from J, the junction kept 9 bases outside the gene matches. Germline loops: CDR1 MDHEN, CDR2 SYDVKM. The CDR3 is 13 residues long. This CDR3 reads CASSLDRVYGYTF. In nucleotides, the CDR3 is TGTGCCAGCAGCTTAGACAGGGTATACGGCTACACCTTC.

The chain links TRBV7-9 to TRBJ1-5; 8 nucleotides match TRBD1. The V gene's germline CDR1 is SEHNR and CDR2 FQNEAQ (reference sequence). The J segment lost 5 bases and the V segment lost 7 bases, leaving 13 bases of the junction unmatched. The CDR3 is 16 residues long. The CDR3 DNA is TGTGCCAGCACTCTTCTCTGGACAGGGAATGATCAGCCCCAGCATTTT. Its protein product is CASTLLWTGNDQPQHF. The whole variable domain, remainder taken from reference TRBV7-9 and TRBJ1-5, is DTGVSQNPRHKITKRGQNVTFRCDPISEHNRLYWYRQTLGQGPEFLTYFQNEAQLEKSRLLSDRFSAERPKGSFSTLEIQRTEQGDSAMYLCASTLLWTGNDQPQHFGDGTRLSIL.

The V gene is TRBV25-1, the J gene TRBJ1-2, with a tentative D call TRBD1 (6 bases). The germline gives CDR1 MGHDK, CDR2 SYGVNS. The CDR3 runs 13 residues. V gave up 2 bases and J gave up 8 bases, with 12 bases separating them. CDR3 in amino acids: CASSERDMEGYTF. CDR3 sequence (DNA): TGTGCCAGCAGTGAAAGGGACATGGAGGGCTACACCTTC.

This clone was seen a handful of times. Other DNA sequences of this sample code for an identical CDR3. CDR3 residues: CAWSVTDTQYF. The DNA for the CDR3 is TGTGCCTGGAGTGTCACAGATACGCAGTATTTT. This chain connects TRBV30 to TRBJ2-3, with D unclear. Trimming cost V 0 bases and J 2 bases, with 0 bases left between them. The CDR3 runs 11 residues. Germline loops: CDR1 GTSNPN, CDR2 SVGIG (reference sequence). Full variable domain (missing parts from reference TRBV30 and TRBJ2-3): SQTIHQWPATLVQPVGSPLSLECTVEGTSNPNLYWYRQAAGRGLQLLFYSVGIGQISSEVPQNLSASRPQDRQFILSSKKLLLSDSGFYLCAWSVTDTQYFGPGTRLTVL.

The chain is built from TRBV21-1 and TRBJ2-7; the table names TRBD1, a call not compared with the DNA. TRBV21-1 is described as a pseudogene. This CDR3 is built from 15 residues. CDR3 sequence reads: CASSPNTKSSYEQYF. CDR3 in DNA: TGTGCCAGCAGCCCCAACACCAAAAGCTCCTACGAGCAGTACTTC.

The chain recombines TRBV7-2 with TRBJ2-7, with 7 nucleotides matching TRBD2. CDR3 length: 12 residues. Germline values: CDR1 SGHTA, CDR2 FQGNSA. Losses at the gene ends were 4 bases for V and 5 bases for J; bases not matched to a gene: 2. The CDR3 DNA is TGTGCCAGCAGCTCCAGCGGGGACGAGCAGTACTTC. Encoded protein: CASSSSGDEQYF.

The chain couples TRBV7-2 to TRBJ1-6; perhaps TRBD1 as D (6 bases). The ends were cut back, 4 bases at V and 8 bases at J, with 12 bases in the middle. The CDR3 sequence is 14 residues long. Germline CDR1 is SGHTA and CDR2 is FQGNSA. CDR3 residues: CASSYRAMDSPLHF. The CDR3 coding sequence is TGTGCCAGCAGCTACAGGGCGATGGATTCACCCCTCCACTTT.

V gene TRBV5-1 combines with J gene TRBJ2-7, with D perhaps matching TRBD1 (5 bases). The germline V and J ends were trimmed by 0 bases and 0 bases, with 10 bases remaining between them. The CDR3 contains 15 residues. Looked up from germline, CDR1 is SGHRS and CDR2 is YFSETQ. The DNA for the CDR3 is TGCGCCAGCAGCTTGGTTGGGGCTACCTCCTACGAGCAGTACTTC. Protein: CASSLVGATSYEQYF.

The J gene is TRBJ1-2, the V gene TRBV7-9, with D possibly matching TRBD1 (6 bases). Germline V gives CDR1 SEHNR, CDR2 FQNEAQ (reference sequence). V was trimmed by 5 bases and J by 0 bases, leaving 13 bases between them. The CDR3 loop spans 15 amino acids. CDR3 sequence reads: CASSPGGLSNYGYTF. The CDR3 nucleotides read TGTGCCAGCAGCCCCGGGGGGCTTTCTAACTATGGCTACACCTTC.

The V call is TRBV28, the J call TRBJ2-2, with 10 bases matching TRBD1. J gave up 6 bases and V 5 bases, and 27 bases lay outside the gene matches. CDR1 is MDHEN, CDR2 SYDVKM, per germline. The CDR3 length is 22 residues. The CDR3 here is CASSPYNKRHRDRGSSPGELFF. The CDR3 nucleotides are TGTGCCAGCAGTCCATACAATAAACGCCATCGGGACAGGGGATCTTCGCCCGGGGAGCTGTTTTTT.

The chain combines TRBV18 with TRBJ1-3, with D possibly matching TRBD1 (5 bases). Trimming shortened V by 4 bases and J by 0 bases, and 13 bases separated the two germline ends. The CDR3 covers 16 residues. Per germline, CDR1 KGHSH and CDR2 LQKENI. The CDR3 reads CASSLTRDGSGNTIYF. As DNA, the CDR3 is TGTGCCAGCTCACTTACCCGGGACGGCTCTGGAAACACCATATATTTT.

The V gene is TRBV7-2, the J gene TRBJ2-3; D gene unclear. CDR3 length: 15 residues. The germline V gene has CDR1 SGHTA and CDR2 FQGNSA. The V end lost 0 bases, the J end lost 0 bases, and 7 bases lay between the germline ends. In nucleotides, the CDR3 is TGTGCCAGCAGCTTAGCCCAGACTAGCACAGATACGCAGTATTTT. This codes for CASSLAQTSTDTQYF.

This clone showed up just once. V is TRBV5-1 and J is TRBJ2-7, with D possibly called TRBD1 or TRBD2 (5 bases each). Germline V gene lookup returns CDR1 SGHRS and CDR2 YFSETQ. The length of the CDR3 is 14 residues. Deletions cut 0 bases from V and 5 bases from J, with 12 bases between. The CDR3 loop is CASSLAGTYNEQYF. The CDR3 nucleotides are TGCGCCAGCAGCTTGGCCGGGACCTACAACGAGCAGTACTTC. Together with reference TRBV5-1 and TRBJ2-7, the CDR3 gives the full variable domain: KAGVTQTPRYLIKTRGQQVTLSCSPISGHRSVSWYQQTPGQGLQFLFEYFSETQRNKGNFPGRFSGRQFSNSRSEMNVSTLELGDSALYLCASSLAGTYNEQYFGPGTRLTVT.